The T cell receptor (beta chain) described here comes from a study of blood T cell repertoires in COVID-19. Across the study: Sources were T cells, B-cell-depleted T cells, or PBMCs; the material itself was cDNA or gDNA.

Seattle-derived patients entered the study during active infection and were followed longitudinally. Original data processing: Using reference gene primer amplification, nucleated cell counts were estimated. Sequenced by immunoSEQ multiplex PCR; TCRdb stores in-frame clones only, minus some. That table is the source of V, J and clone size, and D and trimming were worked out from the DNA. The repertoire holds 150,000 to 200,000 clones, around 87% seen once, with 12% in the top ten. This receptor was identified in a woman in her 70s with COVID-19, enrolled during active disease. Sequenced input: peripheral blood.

Here the CDR3 reads CAWSVLGGQGGSAEAFF. The CDR3 nucleotides are TGTGCCTGGAGTGTACTAGGTGGACAGGGAGGATCCGCTGAAGCTTTCTTT. V gene TRBV30 combines with J gene TRBJ1-1; 8 positions agree with TRBD1. V dropped 0 bases and J dropped 6; count of bases not matched to a gene: 15. This CDR3 is built from 17 residues. Germline lookup yields CDR1 GTSNPN and CDR2 SVGIG (reference sequence). Full variable domain (remainder filled in from reference TRBV30 and TRBJ1-1): SQTIHQWPATLVQPVGSPLSLECTVEGTSNPNLYWYRQAAGRGLQLLFYSVGIGQISSEVPQNLSASRPQDRQFILSSKKLLLSDSGFYLCAWSVLGGQGGSAEAFFGQGTRLTVV.